The entry below describes one T cell receptor beta chain. Its antigen remains unknown. The record originates from a study of memory CD4+ T cells and cytomegalovirus serostatus. Points from the study as a whole: About 40% of the roughly 160 known CMV-associated TCRbeta sequences appeared in CD4+ memory. A US-trained random forest predicted CMV serostatus with median AUC roughly 0.9. The CMV-associated TCR signature appears largely within the CD4+ memory repertoire.

This table comes from immunoSEQ multiplex PCR, and its TCRdb copy is limited to in-frame clones, with some not included. The table records more than 45,000 clones, 81% of them present only once. The sort gate was single viable CD3+CD4+CD8-CD45RO+ cells for memory CD4+ T cells. This sequence was found in an adult in good health and CMV-seronegative. Sequenced input: memory CD4+ T cells from blood.

CDR3 residues: CASSQALMAGGGDTQYF. The DNA of the CDR3 is TGTGCCAGCAGCCAGGCCTTAATGGCGGGGGGCGGAGATACGCAGTATTTT. The V gene is TRBV4-2, the J gene TRBJ2-3, with 8 bases matching TRBD2. Germline CDR1 and CDR2: LGHNA and YNFKEQ. This CDR3 is built from 17 residues. Unmatched junction bases numbered 13, after V lost 3 bases and J lost 5 bases.